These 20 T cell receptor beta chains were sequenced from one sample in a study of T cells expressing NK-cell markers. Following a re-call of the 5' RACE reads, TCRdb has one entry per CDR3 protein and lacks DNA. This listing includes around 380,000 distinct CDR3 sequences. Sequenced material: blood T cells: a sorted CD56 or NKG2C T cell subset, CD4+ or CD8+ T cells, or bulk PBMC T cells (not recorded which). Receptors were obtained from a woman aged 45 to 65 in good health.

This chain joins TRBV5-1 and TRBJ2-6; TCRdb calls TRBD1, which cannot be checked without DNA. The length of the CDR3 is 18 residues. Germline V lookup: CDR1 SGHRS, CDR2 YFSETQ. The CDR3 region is CASSLGTVGISGANVLTF.

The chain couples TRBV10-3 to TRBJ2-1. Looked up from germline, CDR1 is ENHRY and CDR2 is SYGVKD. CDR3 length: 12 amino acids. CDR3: CALQDVNNEQFF.

The CDR3 region is CASSLGGTLRWNEQFF. This chain joins TRBV11-3 and TRBJ2-1; TCRdb reports TRBD1, a call that lacks DNA to check it against. Germline V lookup: CDR1 SGHNT, CDR2 YENEEA. This CDR3 is 16 amino acids long.

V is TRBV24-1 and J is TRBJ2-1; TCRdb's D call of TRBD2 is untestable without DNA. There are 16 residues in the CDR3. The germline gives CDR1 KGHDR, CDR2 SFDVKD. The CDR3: CATSDSSSGRVNEQFF.

CDR3 sequence: CASSLGGGGYEQFF. This chain joins TRBV2 and TRBJ2-1; TCRdb lists TRBD2, though no DNA is available to test this call. This CDR3 is built from 14 residues. Germline CDR1 and CDR2: SNHLY and FYNNEI.

The CDR3 loop reads CASSKGGVNTEAFF. The chain is built from TRBV11-2 and TRBJ1-1; the D call of TRBD1 rests on TCRdb alone, since no DNA is present to check it. CDR3 length: 14 amino acids. Germline CDR1 SGHAT, CDR2 FQNNGV.

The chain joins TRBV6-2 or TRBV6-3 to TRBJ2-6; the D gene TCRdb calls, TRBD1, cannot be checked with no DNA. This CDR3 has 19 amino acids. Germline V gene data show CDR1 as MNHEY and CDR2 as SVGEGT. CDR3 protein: CASSYPTGGPFSGANVLTF.

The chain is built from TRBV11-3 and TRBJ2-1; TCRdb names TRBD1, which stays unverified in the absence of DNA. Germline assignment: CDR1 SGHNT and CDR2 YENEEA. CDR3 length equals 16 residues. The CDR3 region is CASSSLRLGSYNEQFF. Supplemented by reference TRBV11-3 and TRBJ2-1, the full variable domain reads EAGVVQSPRYKIIEKKQPVAFWCNPISGHNTLYWYLQNLGQGPELLIRYENEEAVDDSQLPKDRFSAERLKGVDSTLKIQPAELGDSAVYLCASSSLRLGSYNEQFFGPGTRLTVL.

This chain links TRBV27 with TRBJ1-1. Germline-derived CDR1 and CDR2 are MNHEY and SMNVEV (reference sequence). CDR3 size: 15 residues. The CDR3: CASSSQTWGYTEAFF.

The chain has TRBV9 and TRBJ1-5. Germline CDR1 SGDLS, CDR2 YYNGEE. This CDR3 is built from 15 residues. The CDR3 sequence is CASSFTGTVEQPQHF.

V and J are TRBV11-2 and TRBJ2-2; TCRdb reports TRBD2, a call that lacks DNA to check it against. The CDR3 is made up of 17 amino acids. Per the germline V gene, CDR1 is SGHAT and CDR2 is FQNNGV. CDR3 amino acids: CASFPRLAGTNTGELFF.

CDR3 region: CASSSDPTSGTRVSTDTQYF. V is TRBV7-2 and J is TRBJ2-3; TCRdb reports TRBD2, a call that lacks DNA to check it against. Germline V gives CDR1 SGHTA, CDR2 FQGNSA. The CDR3 loop spans 20 amino acids.

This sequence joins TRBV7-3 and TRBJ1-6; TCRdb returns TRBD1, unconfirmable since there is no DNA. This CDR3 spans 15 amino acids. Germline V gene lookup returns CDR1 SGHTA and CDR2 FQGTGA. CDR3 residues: CASSVSGTGGSPLHF.

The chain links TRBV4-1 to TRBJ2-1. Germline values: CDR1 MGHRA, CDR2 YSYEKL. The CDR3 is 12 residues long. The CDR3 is CASSHILDEQFF.

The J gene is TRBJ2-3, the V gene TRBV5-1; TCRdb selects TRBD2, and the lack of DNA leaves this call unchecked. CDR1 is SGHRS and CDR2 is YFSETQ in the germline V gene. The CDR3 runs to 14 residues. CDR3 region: CASRGETRADTQYF.

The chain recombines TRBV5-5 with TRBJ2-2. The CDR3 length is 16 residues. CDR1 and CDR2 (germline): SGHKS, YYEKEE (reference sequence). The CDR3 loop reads CASSLGLQSNTGELFF.

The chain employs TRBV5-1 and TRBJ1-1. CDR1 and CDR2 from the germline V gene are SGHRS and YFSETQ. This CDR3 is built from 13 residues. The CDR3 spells CASSRVVDTEAFF.

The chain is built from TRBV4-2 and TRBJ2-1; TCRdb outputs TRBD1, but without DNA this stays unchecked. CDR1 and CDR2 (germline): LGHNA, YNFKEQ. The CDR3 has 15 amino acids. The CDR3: CASSRSDSNTGEQFF.

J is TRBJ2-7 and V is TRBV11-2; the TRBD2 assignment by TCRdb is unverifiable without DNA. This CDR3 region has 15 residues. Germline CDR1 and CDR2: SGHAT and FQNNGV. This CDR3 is CASSLEGAPTHEQYF.

The CDR3 here is CASSIPENYGYTF. The rearrangement joins TRBV19 to TRBJ1-2. CDR3 length: 13 residues. Germline-derived CDR1 and CDR2 are LNHDA and SQIVND (reference sequence).